The 22 T cell receptor beta chains reported below all come from one sample, sequenced in a study of T-cell memory formation after mild COVID-19. Via MiXCR, TCRdb re-called the 5' RACE reads, giving one row per CDR3 protein. The sample has 560,000 or so distinct CDR3 sequences, 17% seen once. Sequences were obtained from PBMCs or a T cell subset sorted from them (not recorded which). The receptor set was obtained from an adult woman who had mild COVID-19 (a few samples of this study predate the infection). Cell type and time point are not known.

The rearrangement joins TRBV5-4 to TRBJ2-3, with 7 bases matching TRBD2. Unmatched junction bases numbered 6, after V lost 0 bases and J lost 2 bases. Germline V gene data show CDR1 as SGHNT and CDR2 as YYREEE (reference sequence). The CDR3 loop spans 16 amino acids. The CDR3 spells CASSLGSSGATDTQYF. CDR3 nucleotide sequence: TGTGCCAGCAGCTTGGGGTCAAGCGGGGCCACAGATACGCAGTATTTT.

The chain joins TRBV18 to TRBJ2-3; D call uncertain. CDR1 is KGHSH, CDR2 LQKENI, per germline. Between the trimmed V and J ends, which lost 4 bases and 2 bases, there was a span of 7 bases. This CDR3 spans 13 amino acids. CDR3 nucleotides: TGTGCCAGCTCACGGGAAATCACAGATACGCAGTATTTT. Translating gives CASSREITDTQYF.

This clonotype was detected a few times. The chain carries TRBV11-2 and TRBJ2-7, with 14 bases aligning to TRBD2. The V gene end was trimmed by 6 bases and the J gene end by 3 bases; junction bases not matched to a gene: 13. Per the germline V gene, CDR1 is SGHAT and CDR2 is FQNNGV. The CDR3 spans 18 residues. CDR3 in amino acids: CASSLTGTSGSSGYEQYF. The CDR3, as DNA: TGTGCCAGCAGTCTTACCGGGACTAGCGGGAGCAGCGGCTACGAGCAGTACTTC.

In nucleotides, the CDR3 is TGTGCCACCAGCAGACACGGACAGTTGAGTAGCTCTGGGGCCAACGTCCTGACTTTC. Translating it yields CATSRHGQLSSSGANVLTF. J is TRBJ2-6 and V is TRBV15; D is perhaps TRBD1 (6 bases). Germline V CDR1 and CDR2: LNHNV, YYDKDF (reference sequence). This CDR3 is built from 19 residues. The germline V and J ends were trimmed by 2 bases and 0 bases, with 17 bases remaining between them.

This clonotype was picked up a small number of times. V gene TRBV5-6 combines with J gene TRBJ2-7; D is tentatively TRBD1 or TRBD2 (5 bases each). The CDR3 contains 16 residues. In germline, CDR1 is SGHDT, CDR2 YYEEEE. V gave up 4 bases and J gave up 2 bases, with 19 bases separating them. The CDR3, as DNA: TGTGCCAGCAGCCCCGGGCCGGGACGACATACCTACGAGCAGTACTTC. This codes for CASSPGPGRHTYEQYF. Full variable domain (outside the CDR3, taken from reference TRBV5-6 and TRBJ2-7): DAGVTQSPTHLIKTRGQQVTLRCSPKSGHDTVSWYQQALGQGPQFIFQYYEEEERQRGNFPDRFSGHQFPNYSSELNVNALLLGDSALYLCASSPGPGRHTYEQYFGPGTRLTVT.

The chain uses TRBV12-3 or TRBV12-4 and TRBJ2-7, with D unresolved. The CDR3 contains 13 residues. Trimming shortened V by 0 bases and J by 6 bases, and 9 bases separated the two germline ends. The chain's CDR3 is CASSLAQMVEQYF. The DNA of the CDR3 is TGTGCCAGCAGTTTAGCCCAAATGGTCGAGCAGTACTTC.

In its sample, this clonotype was seen a few times. The chain joins TRBV5-1 to TRBJ2-3; 14 positions match TRBD2. The J segment lost 2 bases and the V segment lost 1 base, leaving 6 bases of the junction unmatched. Germline V gene sequence: CDR1 SGHRS, CDR2 YFSETQ. The CDR3 is made up of 18 amino acids. The chain's CDR3 is CASSLRRLAGGPTDTQYF. In nucleotides, the CDR3 is TGCGCCAGCAGCTTGAGGCGACTAGCGGGGGGGCCCACAGATACGCAGTATTTT.

The chain uses TRBV15 and TRBJ2-1, with 7 bases fitting TRBD2. The germline V gene encodes CDR1 LNHNV and CDR2 YYDKDF (reference sequence). CDR3 length: 18 residues. The V segment lost 0 bases and the J segment 4 bases; nucleotides outside the gene matches: 12. The CDR3 DNA sequence: TGTGCCACCAGCAGAGACTTATCCTCGGGACTACTTTACAATGAGCAGTTCTTC. It translates to CATSRDLSSGLLYNEQFF. The variable domain in full, with the rest retrieved from reference TRBV15 and TRBJ2-1, is DAMVIQNPRYQVTQFGKPVTLSCSQTLNHNVMYWYQQKSSQAPKLLFHYYDKDFNNEADTPDNFQSRRPNTSFCFLDIRSPGLGDTAMYLCATSRDLSSGLLYNEQFFGPGTRLTVL.

This clonotype was counted ten times or more. The chain is built from TRBV4-3 and TRBJ1-2; a possible D gene is TRBD1 (6 bases). Deletions cut 0 bases from V and 4 bases from J, with 15 bases between. Germline CDR1 and CDR2: LGHNA and YSLEER. This CDR3 spans 16 amino acids. The CDR3 DNA reads as TGCGCCAGCAGCCAAGATCTCCCGGACAGCAGCTATGGCTACACCTTC. Amino acid sequence: CASSQDLPDSSYGYTF.

CDR3 in amino acids: CSARGFNYGYTF. The CDR3 nucleotides read TGCAGTGCTAGAGGATTTAACTATGGCTACACCTTC. J is TRBJ1-2 and V is TRBV20-1, with D unclear. This CDR3 comprises 12 residues. The V gene lost 1 base and the J gene lost 1 base, with 4 bases spanning the gap. Germline CDR1 and CDR2: DFQATT and SNEGSKA (reference sequence).

The chain combines TRBV6-1 with TRBJ1-2; tentatively, D is TRBD1 (6 bases). Germline V gene sequence: CDR1 MNHNS, CDR2 SASEGT. V lost 4 bases and J 8 bases, leaving 17 bases between the germline ends. CDR3 size: 14 residues. CDR3 protein: CASSGDIGMRGYTF. DNA for the CDR3: TGTGCCAGCAGTGGGGACATAGGGATGAGAGGCTACACCTTC.

At least ten counts were recorded for this clonotype. The J gene is TRBJ2-1, the V gene TRBV12-3 or TRBV12-4; D perhaps matches TRBD1 (6 bases). Trimming pared 5 bases from V and 6 bases from J, leaving 11 bases between. The CDR3 is 13 residues long. CDR3 bases: TGTGCCAGCAGTACTGGGACACGCAATGAGCAGTTCTTC. This translates into CASSTGTRNEQFF.

V and J are TRBV6-6 and TRBJ2-5; D unresolved. Trimming stripped 2 bases from V and 5 bases from J, with 9 bases between. CDR3 size: 13 residues. Germline CDR1 MNHNY, CDR2 SVGAGI (reference sequence). The CDR3 spells CASSYQWLETQYF. The CDR3 DNA is TGTGCCAGCAGTTACCAATGGTTGGAGACCCAGTACTTC.

This clonotype was counted only a few times. V gene TRBV9 combines with J gene TRBJ1-2, with 11 bases lining up with TRBD1. V gave up 6 bases and J gave up 3 bases; unmatched junction bases: 16. This CDR3 has 18 residues. CDR1 is SGDLS, CDR2 YYNGEE, per germline. The CDR3 sequence is CASTSRRTGGVDYYGYTF. CDR3 DNA: TGTGCCAGCACCTCCCGTCGGACAGGGGGCGTTGATTACTATGGCTACACCTTC. Using reference TRBV9 and TRBJ1-2 for the parts outside the CDR3, the full variable domain is DSGVTQTPKHLITATGQRVTLRCSPRSGDLSVYWYQQSLDQGLQFLIQYYNGEERAKGNILERFSAQQFPDLHSELNLSSLELGDSALYFCASTSRRTGGVDYYGYTFGSGTRLTVV.

The V gene is TRBV6-5, the J gene TRBJ2-2, with 7 nucleotides matching TRBD1. CDR1 and CDR2 from the germline V gene are MNHEY and SVGAGI. The CDR3 covers 16 residues. J gave up 4 bases and V 0 bases, and 5 bases lay outside the gene matches. The CDR3: CASSYSDRVGTGELFF. The CDR3 DNA is TGTGCCAGCAGTTACTCAGACAGGGTGGGCACCGGGGAGCTGTTTTTT.

This clonotype was counted between two and nine times. The chain employs TRBV4-1 and TRBJ1-2; 9 bases agree with TRBD1. CDR1 and CDR2 from the germline V gene are MGHRA and YSYEKL. After removal of 5 bases from V and 7 bases from J, the junction contained 8 bases not matched to a gene. The CDR3 is 14 amino acids. CDR3 loop: CASSFPGQGVGYTF. The CDR3 DNA follows: TGCGCCAGCAGCTTTCCGGGACAGGGAGTTGGCTACACCTTC.

The sample holds a few counts of this clonotype. This chain uses TRBV30 with TRBJ2-3; D call uncertain. Trimming left V 0 bases short and J 2 bases short, with 6 bases between. The CDR3 sequence is 13 residues long. Germline V gene sequence: CDR1 GTSNPN, CDR2 SVGIG (reference sequence). CDR3 DNA: TGTGCCTGGAGTGTCGGACCCACAGATACGCAGTATTTT. Translation gives CAWSVGPTDTQYF.

V usage is TRBV7-9 and J usage is TRBJ2-2; 13 bases line up with TRBD2. The V gene end was trimmed by 3 bases and the J gene end by 1 base; junction bases not matched to a gene: 11. Germline V gene sequence: CDR1 SEHNR, CDR2 FQNEAQ (reference sequence). The length of the CDR3 is 20 residues. CDR3 amino acids: CASSFSEGLAGRENTGELFF. In DNA form, the CDR3 reads TGTGCCAGCAGCTTTTCAGAGGGACTAGCGGGGAGAGAGAACACCGGGGAGCTGTTTTTT.

The rearrangement joins TRBV7-9 to TRBJ1-1; D unclear. The CDR3 is made up of 14 amino acids. Germline CDR1 SEHNR, CDR2 FQNEAQ (reference sequence). Trimming pared 0 bases from V and 1 base from J, leaving 6 bases between. CDR3 bases: TGTGCCAGCAGCTTAGCCCAACCGAACACTGAAGCTTTCTTT. Protein sequence: CASSLAQPNTEAFF.

In the case of this clonotype: This could be a read error, since a much larger clone is one nucleotide away. For the CDR3, the DNA is TGTGCCAGCAGCGGGAGGGGTGGCTACCCCTTC. This encodes CASSGRGGYPF. The chain couples TRBV12-3 or TRBV12-4 to TRBJ1-2; maybe TRBD1 (5 bases). CDR3 length: 11 amino acids.

This clonotype was counted only a few times. The chain carries TRBV29-1 and TRBJ2-1, with TRBD2 identical over 13 bases. This CDR3 has 17 residues. The V segment lost 5 bases and the J segment 3 bases; nucleotides outside the gene matches: 10. CDR1 and CDR2 (germline): SQVTM, ANQGSEA. The CDR3 nucleotides read TGCAGCGTTCTCGGACTAGCGGGAGTCTTGGGCTACAATGAGCAGTTCTTC. Its translation is CSVLGLAGVLGYNEQFF.

This clonotype showed up just a few times. This sequence joins TRBV12-3 or TRBV12-4 and TRBJ2-3, with 9 bases aligning to TRBD2. There are 15 residues in the CDR3. J gave up 0 bases and V 6 bases, and 4 bases lay outside the gene matches. The CDR3 spells CASSRLAESTDTQYF. For the CDR3, the DNA is TGTGCCAGCAGCCGACTAGCGGAAAGCACAGATACGCAGTATTTT.